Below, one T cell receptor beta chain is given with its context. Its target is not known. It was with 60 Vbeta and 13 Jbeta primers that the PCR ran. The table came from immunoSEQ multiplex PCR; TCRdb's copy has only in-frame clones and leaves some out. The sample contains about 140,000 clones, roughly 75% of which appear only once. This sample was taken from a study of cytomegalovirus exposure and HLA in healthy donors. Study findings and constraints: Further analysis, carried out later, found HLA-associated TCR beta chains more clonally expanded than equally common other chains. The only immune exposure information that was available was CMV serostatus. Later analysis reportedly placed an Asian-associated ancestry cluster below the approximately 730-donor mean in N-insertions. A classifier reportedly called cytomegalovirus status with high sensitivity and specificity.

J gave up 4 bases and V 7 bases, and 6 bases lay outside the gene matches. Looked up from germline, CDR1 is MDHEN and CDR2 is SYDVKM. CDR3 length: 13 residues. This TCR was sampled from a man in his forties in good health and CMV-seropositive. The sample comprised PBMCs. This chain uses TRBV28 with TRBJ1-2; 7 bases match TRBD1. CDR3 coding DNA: TGTGCCAGCACCCGACAGGGACTCTATGGCTACACCTTC. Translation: CASTRQGLYGYTF.